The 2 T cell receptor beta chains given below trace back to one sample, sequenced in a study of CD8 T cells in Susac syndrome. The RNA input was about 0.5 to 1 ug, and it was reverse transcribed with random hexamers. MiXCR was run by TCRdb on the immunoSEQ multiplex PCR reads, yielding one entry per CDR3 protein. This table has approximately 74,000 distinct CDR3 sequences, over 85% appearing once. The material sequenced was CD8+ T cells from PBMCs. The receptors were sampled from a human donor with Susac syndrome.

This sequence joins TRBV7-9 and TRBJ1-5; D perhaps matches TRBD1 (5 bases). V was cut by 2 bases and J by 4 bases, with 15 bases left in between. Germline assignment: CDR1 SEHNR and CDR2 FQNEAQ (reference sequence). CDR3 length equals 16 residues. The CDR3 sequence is CASSLPGLPGNQPQHF. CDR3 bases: TGTGCCAGCAGCTTACCGGGACTACCAGGGAATCAGCCCCAGCATTTT.

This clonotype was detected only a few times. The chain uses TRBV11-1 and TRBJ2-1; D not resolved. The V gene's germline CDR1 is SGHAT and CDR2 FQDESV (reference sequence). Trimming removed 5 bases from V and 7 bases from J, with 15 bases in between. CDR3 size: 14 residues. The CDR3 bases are TGTGCCAGCAGCCCACGGTTAGCAAAGAATGAGCAGTTCTTC. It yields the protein CASSPRLAKNEQFF.